This TCR beta chain was found in a study of shared clonotypes between healthy human individuals. This table comes from immunoSEQ multiplex PCR, and its TCRdb copy is limited to in-frame clones, with some not included. The repertoire holds about 1.5 million clones, with approximately 98% as singletons. Trimming shortened V by 3 bases and J by 8 bases, and 20 bases separated the two germline ends. From germline, CDR1 is SGDLS and CDR2 YYNGEE. CDR3 length: 15 amino acids. The sequencing input was naive CD4+ T cells sorted from blood. As to subset: CD45RA+ positively selected. The receptor was derived from a man aged 25 to 40 in good health. The rearrangement joins TRBV9 to TRBJ1-2, with D possibly TRBD1 on 6 matching bases. The CDR3 here is CASSASPYRESGYTF. The CDR3 nucleotides read TGTGCCAGCAGCGCGTCTCCTTACAGGGAGTCGGGCTACACCTTC. Looking up the rest from reference TRBV9 and TRBJ1-2 gives the full variable domain: DSGVTQTPKHLITATGQRVTLRCSPRSGDLSVYWYQQSLDQGLQFLIQYYNGEERAKGNILERFSAQQFPDLHSELNLSSLELGDSALYFCASSASPYRESGYTFGSGTRLTVV.